These T cell receptor beta chains were read from a single sample in a study of brain metastases from non-small cell lung cancer. TCRdb keeps only in-frame clones here, not all; method: immunoSEQ multiplex PCR. The data contain approximately 800 clones, around 83% of them singletons. Input material: primary lung tumor tissue. All receptors come from a donor aged 40 or over with non-small cell lung cancer. CDR3s include the opening cysteine and the closing phenylalanine or tryptophan. D genes are given only for firm matches. Expanded clones are given a class, and other clones once, few, many or no size at all.

J gene,D gene,V gene,clone size,CDR3 protein,CDR3 DNA
TRBJ2-7,NA,TRBV6-1,NA,CASSELDRNDYEQYF,TGTGCCAGCAGTGAACTCGACAGAAATGACTACGAGCAGTACTTC
TRBJ2-3,NA,TRBV3-1/TRBV3-2,NA,CASSSGTDTQYF,TGTGCCAGCAGCTCAGGCACAGATACGCAGTATTTT
TRBJ2-5,TRBD1,TRBV2,NA,CASRRDSQGTQYF,TGTGCCAGCAGAAGGGACAGCCAAGGGACCCAGTACTTC
TRBJ1-1,NA,TRBV5-4,NA,CASRTGGLKRDTEAFF,TGTGCCAGCAGAACCGGGGGACTTAAGAGGGACACTGAAGCTTTCTTT
TRBJ2-1,NA,TRBV28,NA,CASRPRIANEQFF,TGTGCCAGCAGGCCCCGCATAGCCAATGAGCAGTTCTTC
TRBJ2-7,NA,TRBV6-5,NA,CASSPQGPRYEQYF,TGTGCCAGCAGTCCCCAGGGGCCTCGGTACGAGCAGTACTTC
TRBJ2-7,NA,TRBV5-5,NA,CASSLGWAYEQYF,TGTGCCAGCAGCCTAGGTTGGGCATACGAGCAGTACTTC
TRBJ1-4,TRBD1,TRBV2,NA,CASTVTGQAPEKLFF,TGTGCCAGCACTGTTACGGGACAGGCCCCTGAAAAACTGTTTTTT
TRBJ2-3,NA,TRBV7-2,NA,CASSRPGGGGSTDTQYF,TGTGCCAGCAGCCGTCCAGGGGGAGGGGGAAGTACAGATACGCAGTATTTT
TRBJ2-6,NA,TRBV5-4,NA,CASRAGANVLTF,TGTGCCAGCAGAGCTGGGGCCAACGTCCTGACTTTC
TRBJ1-1,NA,TRBV6-2/TRBV6-3,NA,CASSYSMNTEAFF,TGTGCCAGCAGTTACTCAATGAACACTGAAGCTTTCTTT
TRBJ2-7,NA,TRBV14,NA,CASSPQGTYEQYF,TGTGCCAGCAGCCCACAGGGAACCTACGAGCAGTACTTC
TRBJ1-3,NA,TRBV5-1,NA,CASSDRPSGNTIYF,TGCGCCAGCTCCGACAGGCCCTCTGGAAACACCATATATTTT
TRBJ2-7,TRBD2,TRBV28,NA,CASSSPSGGPIEQYF,TGTGCCAGCAGTTCTCCATCGGGAGGGCCTATCGAGCAGTACTTC
TRBJ2-7,NA,TRBV6-1,NA,CASSEVSNREQYF,TGTGCCAGCAGTGAAGTCTCTAACAGGGAGCAGTACTTC
TRBJ2-2,NA,TRBV9,NA,CASSAVGYTGELFF,TGTGCCAGCAGCGCAGTTGGCTACACCGGGGAGCTGTTTTTT
TRBJ2-5,NA,TRBV20-1,NA,CSARPEETQYF,TGCAGTGCTAGGCCCGAAGAGACCCAGTACTTC
TRBJ2-3,TRBD2,TRBV3-1/TRBV3-2,NA,CASSQVLAGGPHTDTQYF,TGTGCCAGCAGCCAAGTCCTAGCGGGAGGGCCCCACACAGATACGCAGTATTTT
TRBJ1-2,NA,TRBV6-2/TRBV6-3,once,CASSYDYGYTF,TGTGCCAGCAGTTACGATTATGGCTACACCTTC
TRBJ2-1,NA,TRBV7-2,few,CASSLGDSSYNEQFF,TGTGCCAGCAGCTTAGGGGACTCTTCCTACAATGAGCAGTTCTTC
TRBJ2-7,NA,TRBV5-4,NA,CASSPRLSNPKQYF,TGTGCCAGCAGCCCGCGGTTATCGAATCCGAAGCAGTACTTC
TRBJ2-3,TRBD2,TRBV29-1,NA,CSVDSSGRSDTQYF,TGTAGCGTTGACTCTAGCGGGAGGTCAGATACGCAGTATTTT
TRBJ1-1,NA,TRBV30,NA,CAWSRGEGTEAFF,TGTGCCTGGAGTCGCGGGGAAGGGACTGAAGCTTTCTTT
TRBJ1-5,NA,TRBV3-1/TRBV3-2,NA,CASSQDRAEGQPQHF,TGTGCCAGCAGCCAAGATAGGGCAGAAGGTCAGCCCCAGCATTTT
TRBJ1-2,TRBD1,TRBV5-6,NA,CASSGGTGGLYGYTF,TGTGCCAGCAGCGGCGGGACAGGGGGCCTCTATGGCTACACCTTC
TRBJ1-3,TRBD1,TRBV3-1/TRBV3-2,NA,CASSHGTGIYF,TGTGCCAGCAGCCACGGGACAGGCATATATTTT
TRBJ2-1,TRBD2,TRBV19,NA,CASSNSGRLYNEQFF,TGTGCCAGTAGTAATAGCGGGAGGCTCTACAATGAGCAGTTCTTC
TRBJ1-6,TRBD1,TRBV3-1/TRBV3-2,NA,CASGDRGVSPLHF,TGTGCCAGCGGGGACAGGGGAGTCTCACCCCTCCACTTT
TRBJ2-7,NA,TRBV29-1,NA,CSVEDPRDGLLGGQYF,TGCAGCGTTGAAGACCCTCGGGACGGGTTGTTAGGGGGGCAGTACTTC
TRBJ1-2,NA,TRBV6-5,NA,CASRLATIGAGYTF,TGTGCCAGCAGACTGGCCACAATAGGGGCTGGCTACACCTTC
TRBJ2-1,TRBD2,TRBV5-4,NA,CASSFSSGRKEQFF,TGTGCCAGCAGCTTTTCTAGCGGGAGAAAGGAGCAGTTCTTC
TRBJ2-7,TRBD2,TRBV29-1,NA,CSVWGTSGNSYEQYF,TGCAGCGTTTGGGGGACTAGCGGGAATAGCTACGAGCAGTACTTC
TRBJ1-2,NA,TRBV27,NA,CASSPRGGTNVYTF,TGTGCCAGCAGTCCCCGCGGGGGAACAAACGTTTACACCTTC
TRBJ2-3,NA,TRBV3-1/TRBV3-2,NA,CASSQGRDTQYF,TGTGCCAGCAGCCAGGGGAGAGATACGCAGTATTTT
TRBJ2-1,NA,TRBV12-3/TRBV12-4,NA,CASSLAYNEQFF,TGTGCCAGCAGTTTAGCTTACAATGAGCAGTTCTTC
TRBJ2-3,TRBD2,TRBV7-2,NA,CASSLGGLGWGDTQYF,TGTGCCAGCAGCTTAGGGGGACTAGGGTGGGGAGATACGCAGTATTTT